Listed below are T cell receptor beta chains from one sample, sequenced in a study of vaccination effects on CD4 cells after COVID-19. Only in-frame clones appear in the TCRdb table, and some are missing; sequencing was by immunoSEQ multiplex PCR. The sample yields around 16,000 clones, just under 70% seen once. The antigens for these receptors are not known. This sample comprised CD4+ T cells from PBMCs cultured with SARS-CoV-2 spike peptides, obtained after COVID-19 vaccination. These receptors were taken from a human donor who received a COVID-19 vaccine. CDR3s include the opening cysteine and the closing phenylalanine or tryptophan. The order of the fields is D gene, V gene, clone size, J gene, CDR3 protein, CDR3 DNA. A D gene is named only where the DNA matches it firmly. Expanded clones are given a class, and other clones once, few, many or no size at all.

.,TRBV6-8,.,TRBJ2-6,CASKQGSWSGANVLTF,TGTGCCAGCAAGCAGGGATCGTGGTCTGGGGCCAACGTCCTGACTTTC
TRBD1,TRBV5-1,.,TRBJ2-2,CASSLIAAGTGGTGELFF,TGCGCCAGCAGTTTGATTGCGGCCGGGACAGGGGGCACCGGGGAGCTGTTTTTT
TRBD2,TRBV6-5,once,TRBJ2-7,CASGVGSGSYEQYF,TGTGCCAGCGGGGTCGGTAGCGGGTCCTACGAGCAGTACTTC
.,TRBV7-9,many,TRBJ1-2,CASSLSRGIGGYTF,TGTGCCAGCAGCTTATCTAGAGGTATCGGCGGCTACACCTTC
.,TRBV6-6,.,TRBJ2-5,CASGGDGPGETQYF,TGTGCCAGCGGGGGAGACGGGCCCGGCGAGACCCAGTACTTC
TRBD2,TRBV7-6,few,TRBJ2-3,CASSLATSGIPDTQYF,TGTGCCAGCAGCTTAGCTACTAGCGGGATCCCAGATACGCAGTATTTT
TRBD2,TRBV27,once,TRBJ2-1,CASSPWTSGTGEFF,TGTGCCAGCAGTCCATGGACTAGCGGAACAGGGGAGTTCTTC
.,TRBV28,.,TRBJ1-2,CASRHMSGEGGYTF,TGTGCCAGCAGGCACATGTCTGGGGAGGGTGGCTACACCTTC
.,TRBV25-1,.,TRBJ1-2,CASSPLENPNYGYTF,TGTGCCAGCAGTCCCCTCGAGAACCCGAACTATGGCTACACCTTC
TRBD2,TRBV29-1,.,TRBJ2-7,CSVRQGGAYEQYF,TGCAGCGTGCGCCAGGGAGGGGCCTACGAGCAGTACTTC
TRBD1,TRBV2,.,TRBJ2-2,CASKGTGNTGELFF,TGTGCCAGCAAGGGGACAGGGAACACCGGGGAGCTGTTTTTT
.,TRBV28,.,TRBJ2-7,CASSGQSSPYEQYF,TGTGCCAGCAGTGGTCAGTCTTCCCCCTACGAGCAGTACTTC
TRBD1,TRBV5-1,few,TRBJ2-6,CASSGSGTGGSGANVLTF,TGCGCCAGCAGCGGATCCGGGACAGGGGGCTCTGGGGCCAACGTCCTGACTTTC
TRBD2,TRBV19,.,TRBJ2-2,CASSNSGRAVTGELFF,TGTGCCAGTAGCAATAGCGGGAGGGCGGTAACCGGGGAGCTGTTTTTT
.,TRBV18,once,TRBJ1-1,CASSSTQDFTEAFF,TGTGCCAGCTCATCTACTCAGGATTTCACTGAAGCTTTCTTT
.,TRBV14,.,TRBJ2-1,CASSQQGGNEQFF,TGTGCCAGCTCGCAACAGGGAGGCAATGAGCAGTTCTTC
.,TRBV28,.,TRBJ1-1,CASRSTTGVGGTEAFF,TGTGCCAGCAGATCCACCACCGGGGTTGGAGGCACTGAAGCTTTCTTT
.,TRBV19,medium-sized,TRBJ2-1,CASSQALNEQFF,TGTGCCAGTAGTCAGGCGTTAAATGAGCAGTTCTTC
.,TRBV4-3,once,TRBJ1-6,CASSQERQAYNSPLHF,TGCGCCAGCAGCCAAGAACGGCAGGCCTATAATTCACCCCTCCACTTT
TRBD1,TRBV5-1,few,TRBJ1-4,CASSLSGTAGNEKLFF,TGCGCCAGCAGCCTATCTGGGACAGCCGGCAATGAAAAACTGTTTTTT
.,TRBV6-2/TRBV6-3,.,TRBJ1-2,CASSDRLYGYTF,TGTGCCAGCAGCGACAGACTCTATGGCTACACCTTC
TRBD1,TRBV19,.,TRBJ2-7,CASSRTPWTGANYEQYF,TGTGCCAGTAGTCGCACACCTTGGACAGGGGCGAACTACGAGCAGTACTTC
TRBD2,TRBV2,.,TRBJ2-4,CASSRTSGTNGIQYF,TGTGCCAGCAGTCGGACTAGCGGAACGAATGGCATTCAGTACTTC
.,TRBV2,.,TRBJ1-2,CASSEGVMNYGYTF,TGTGCCAGCAGTGAAGGGGTAATGAACTATGGCTACACCTTC